This paragraph covers one TCR beta chain sequence. The antigen is unknown. The donors formed part of the roughly 120-subject validation cohort, distinct from the roughly 630-subject first cohort. The data were taken from a study of cytomegalovirus exposure and HLA in healthy donors. Whole-study results and caveats: Specificity for CMV antigens was confirmed in vitro for a few of the CMV-associated chains. Investigators reported around 150 TCR beta chains as tied to cytomegalovirus.

CDR1 and CDR2 from the germline V gene are SEHNR and FQNEAQ (reference sequence). There are 15 residues in the CDR3. V lost 2 bases to trimming and J lost 5 bases, with 16 bases between them. Data came from immunoSEQ multiplex PCR; TCRdb stores just in-frame clones and leaves some out. Among under 200,000 clones listed, roughly 91% were seen once. Input material: PBMCs. This TCR derives from a woman younger than 35 in good health and CMV-seropositive. The chain couples TRBV7-9 to TRBJ2-7; tentatively, D is TRBD1 (5 bases). CDR3 residues: CASSLTRSGRDEQYF. CDR3 nucleotides: TGTGCCAGCAGCTTAACCCGTTCGGGCAGGGACGAGCAGTACTTC.